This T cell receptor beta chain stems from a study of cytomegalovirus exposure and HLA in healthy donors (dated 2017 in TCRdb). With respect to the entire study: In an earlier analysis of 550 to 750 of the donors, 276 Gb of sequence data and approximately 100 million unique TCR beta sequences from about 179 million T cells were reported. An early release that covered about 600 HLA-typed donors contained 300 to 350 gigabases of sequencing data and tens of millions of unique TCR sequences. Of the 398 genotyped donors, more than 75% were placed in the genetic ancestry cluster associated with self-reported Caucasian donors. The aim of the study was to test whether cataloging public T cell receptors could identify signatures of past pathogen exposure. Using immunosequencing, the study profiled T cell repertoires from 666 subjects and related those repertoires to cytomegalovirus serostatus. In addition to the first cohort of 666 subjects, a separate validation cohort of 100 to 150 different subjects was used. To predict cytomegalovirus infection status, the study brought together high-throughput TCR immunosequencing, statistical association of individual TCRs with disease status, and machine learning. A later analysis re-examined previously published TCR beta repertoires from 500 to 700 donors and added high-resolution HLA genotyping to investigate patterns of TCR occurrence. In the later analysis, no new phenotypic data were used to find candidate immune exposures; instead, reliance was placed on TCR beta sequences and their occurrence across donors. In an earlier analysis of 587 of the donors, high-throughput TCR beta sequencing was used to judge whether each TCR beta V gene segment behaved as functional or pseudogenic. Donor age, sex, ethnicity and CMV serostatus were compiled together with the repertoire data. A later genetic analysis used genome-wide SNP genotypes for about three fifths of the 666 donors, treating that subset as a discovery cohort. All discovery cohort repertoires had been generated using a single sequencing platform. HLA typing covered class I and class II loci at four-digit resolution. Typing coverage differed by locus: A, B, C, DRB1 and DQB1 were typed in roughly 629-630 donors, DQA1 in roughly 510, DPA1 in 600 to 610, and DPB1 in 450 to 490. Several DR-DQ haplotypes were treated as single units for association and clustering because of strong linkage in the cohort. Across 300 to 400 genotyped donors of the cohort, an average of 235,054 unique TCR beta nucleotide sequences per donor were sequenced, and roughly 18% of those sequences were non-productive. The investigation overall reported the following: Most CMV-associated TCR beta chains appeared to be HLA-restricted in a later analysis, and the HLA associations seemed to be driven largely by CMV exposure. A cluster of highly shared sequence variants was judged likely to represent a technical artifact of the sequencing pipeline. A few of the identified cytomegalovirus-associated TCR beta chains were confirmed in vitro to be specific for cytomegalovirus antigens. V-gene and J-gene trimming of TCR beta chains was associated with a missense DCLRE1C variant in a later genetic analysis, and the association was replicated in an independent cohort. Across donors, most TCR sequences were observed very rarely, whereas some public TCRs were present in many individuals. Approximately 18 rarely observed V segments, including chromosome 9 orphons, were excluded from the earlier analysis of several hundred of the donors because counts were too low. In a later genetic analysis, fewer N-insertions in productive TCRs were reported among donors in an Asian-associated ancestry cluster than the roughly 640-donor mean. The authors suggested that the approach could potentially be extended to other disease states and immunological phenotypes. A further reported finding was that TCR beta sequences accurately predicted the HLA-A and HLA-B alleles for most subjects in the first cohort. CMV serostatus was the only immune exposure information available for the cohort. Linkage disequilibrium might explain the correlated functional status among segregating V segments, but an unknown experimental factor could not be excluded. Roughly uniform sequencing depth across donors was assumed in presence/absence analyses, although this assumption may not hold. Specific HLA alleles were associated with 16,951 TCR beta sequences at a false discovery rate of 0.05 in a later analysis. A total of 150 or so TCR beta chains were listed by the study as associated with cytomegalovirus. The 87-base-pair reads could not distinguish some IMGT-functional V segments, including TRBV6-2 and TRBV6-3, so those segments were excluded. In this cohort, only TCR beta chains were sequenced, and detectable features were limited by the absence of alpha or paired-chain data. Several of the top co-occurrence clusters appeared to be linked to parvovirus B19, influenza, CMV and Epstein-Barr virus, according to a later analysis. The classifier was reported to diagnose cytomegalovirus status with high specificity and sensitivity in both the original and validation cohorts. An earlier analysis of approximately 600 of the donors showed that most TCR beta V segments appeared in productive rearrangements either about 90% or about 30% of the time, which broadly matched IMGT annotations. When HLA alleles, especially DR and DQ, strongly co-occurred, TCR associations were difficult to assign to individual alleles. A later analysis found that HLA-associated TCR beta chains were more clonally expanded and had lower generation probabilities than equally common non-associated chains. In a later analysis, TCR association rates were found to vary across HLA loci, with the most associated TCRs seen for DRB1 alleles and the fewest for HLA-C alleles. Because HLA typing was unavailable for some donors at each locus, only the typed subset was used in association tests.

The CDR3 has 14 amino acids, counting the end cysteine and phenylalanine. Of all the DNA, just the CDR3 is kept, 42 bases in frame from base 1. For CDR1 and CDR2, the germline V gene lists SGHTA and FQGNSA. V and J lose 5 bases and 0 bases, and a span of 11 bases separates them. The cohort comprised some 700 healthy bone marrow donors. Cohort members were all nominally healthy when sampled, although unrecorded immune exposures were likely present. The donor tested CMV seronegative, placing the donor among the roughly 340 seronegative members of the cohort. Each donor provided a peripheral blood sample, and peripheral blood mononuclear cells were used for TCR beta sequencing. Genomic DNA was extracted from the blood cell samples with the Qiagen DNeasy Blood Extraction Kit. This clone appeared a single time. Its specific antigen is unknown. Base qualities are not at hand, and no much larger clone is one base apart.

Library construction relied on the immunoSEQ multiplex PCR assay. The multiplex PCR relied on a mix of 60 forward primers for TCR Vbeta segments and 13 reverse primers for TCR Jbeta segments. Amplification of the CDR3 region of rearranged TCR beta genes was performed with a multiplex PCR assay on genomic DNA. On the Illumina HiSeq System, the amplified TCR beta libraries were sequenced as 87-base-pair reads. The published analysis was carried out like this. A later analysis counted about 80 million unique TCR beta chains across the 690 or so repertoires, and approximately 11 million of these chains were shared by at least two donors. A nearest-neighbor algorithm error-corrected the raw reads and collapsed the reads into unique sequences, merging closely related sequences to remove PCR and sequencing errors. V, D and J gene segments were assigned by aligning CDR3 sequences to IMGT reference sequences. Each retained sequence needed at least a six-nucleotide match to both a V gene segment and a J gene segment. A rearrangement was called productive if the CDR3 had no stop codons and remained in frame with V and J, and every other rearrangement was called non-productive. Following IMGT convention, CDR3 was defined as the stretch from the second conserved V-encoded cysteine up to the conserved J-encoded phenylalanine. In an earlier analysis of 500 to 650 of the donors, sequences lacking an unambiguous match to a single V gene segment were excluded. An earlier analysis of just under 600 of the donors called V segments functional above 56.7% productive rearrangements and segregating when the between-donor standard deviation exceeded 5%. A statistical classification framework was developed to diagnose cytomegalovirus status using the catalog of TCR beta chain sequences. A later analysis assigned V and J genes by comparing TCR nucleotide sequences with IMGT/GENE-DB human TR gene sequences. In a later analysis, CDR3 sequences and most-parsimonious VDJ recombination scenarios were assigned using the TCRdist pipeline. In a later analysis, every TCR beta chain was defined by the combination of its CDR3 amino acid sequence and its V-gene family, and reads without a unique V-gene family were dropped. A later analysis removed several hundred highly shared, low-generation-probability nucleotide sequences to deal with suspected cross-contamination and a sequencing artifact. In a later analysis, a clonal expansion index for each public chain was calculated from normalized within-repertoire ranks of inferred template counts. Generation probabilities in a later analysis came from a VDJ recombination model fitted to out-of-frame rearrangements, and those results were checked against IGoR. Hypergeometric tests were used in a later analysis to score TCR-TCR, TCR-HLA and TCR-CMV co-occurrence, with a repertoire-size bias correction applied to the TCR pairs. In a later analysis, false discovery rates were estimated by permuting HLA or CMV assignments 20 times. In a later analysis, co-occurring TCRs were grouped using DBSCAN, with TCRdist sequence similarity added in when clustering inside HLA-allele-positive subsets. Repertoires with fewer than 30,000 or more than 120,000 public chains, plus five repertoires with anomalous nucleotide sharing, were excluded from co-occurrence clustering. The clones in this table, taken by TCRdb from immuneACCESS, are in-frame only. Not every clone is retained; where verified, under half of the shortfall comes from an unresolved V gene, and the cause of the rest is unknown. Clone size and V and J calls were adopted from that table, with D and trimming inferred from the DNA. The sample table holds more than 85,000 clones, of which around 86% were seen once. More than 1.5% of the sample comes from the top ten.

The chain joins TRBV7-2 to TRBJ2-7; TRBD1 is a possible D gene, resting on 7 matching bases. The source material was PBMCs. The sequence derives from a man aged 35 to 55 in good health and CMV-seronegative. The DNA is TGTGCCAGCAGCCCAGGGGGGCCCTCCTACGAGCAGTACTTC. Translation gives CASSPGGPSYEQYF.